This entry lists 23 T cell receptor beta chains sequenced from one sample in a study of T cells of healthy individuals. TCRdb processed the 5' RACE reads anew with MiXCR; each CDR3 protein has one entry. This sample carries about 100,000 distinct CDR3 sequences, approximately 15% of them seen once, and the ten largest clones take roughly 6.1%. The receptors here all came from a human donor in good health.

The chain has TRBV30 and TRBJ2-2; 12 positions agree with TRBD1. There are 15 residues in the CDR3. V lost 5 bases to trimming and J lost 4 bases; unmatched junction nucleotides: 5. Per germline, CDR1 GTSNPN and CDR2 SVGIG (reference sequence). CDR3 bases: TGTGCCTGGTCCCCGGGACAGGGGGCCACCGGGGAGCTGTTTTTT. This gives the protein CAWSPGQGATGELFF.

This clonotype was seen many times. The chain has TRBV18 and TRBJ1-1; 7 positions agree with TRBD1. Germline-derived CDR1 and CDR2 are KGHSH and LQKENI. Losses at the gene ends were 8 bases for V and 2 bases for J; bases not matched to a gene: 8. The CDR3 is 14 residues long. CDR3 nucleotide sequence: TGTGCCAGCGAGAAACAGGGGCGTAACACTGAAGCTTTCTTT. It specifies CASEKQGRNTEAFF.

In this sample, this clonotype turned up many times. CDR3 DNA sequence: TGCAGTGCTAGAGATACTACTAGCACAGATACGCAGTATTTT. This gives the protein CSARDTTSTDTQYF. V is TRBV20-1 and J is TRBJ2-3; no reliable D call. There are 14 residues in the CDR3. The ends were cut back, 0 bases at V and 0 bases at J, with 7 bases in the middle. The V gene's germline CDR1 is DFQATT and CDR2 SNEGSKA (reference sequence).

V usage is TRBV20-1 and J usage is TRBJ2-5, with 11 bases that match TRBD2. The CDR3 loop spans 15 amino acids. Germline V gene data show CDR1 as DFQATT and CDR2 as SNEGSKA (reference sequence). V shed 6 bases and J 0 bases; nucleotides not matched to a gene: 6. This CDR3 is CSARDSGRDQETQYF. The CDR3 DNA sequence: TGCAGTGCCAGGGATAGCGGGAGGGACCAAGAGACCCAGTACTTC.

Ten or more counts support this clonotype. CDR3 loop: CASSQAELAIVDEQFF. The CDR3 DNA reads as TGCGCCAGCAGCCAAGCAGAACTAGCGATCGTTGATGAGCAGTTCTTC. The J gene is TRBJ2-1, the V gene TRBV4-1; TRBD2 matches at 7 bases. The CDR3 loop spans 16 amino acids. From germline, CDR1 is MGHRA and CDR2 YSYEKL. Losses at the gene ends were 1 base for V and 8 bases for J; bases not matched to a gene: 11.

Only a few counts were recorded for this clonotype. The chain carries TRBV28 and TRBJ2-1; TRBD2 matches at 7 bases. V was clipped by 2 bases and J by 0 bases; unmatched bases: 4. Germline lookup yields CDR1 MDHEN and CDR2 SYDVKM. The CDR3 totals 16 residues. The CDR3: CASSLLRGSSYNEQFF. In DNA form, the CDR3 reads TGTGCCAGCAGTTTACTTCGCGGGAGCTCCTACAATGAGCAGTTCTTC.

The chain is built from TRBV10-3 and TRBJ2-2, with D possibly TRBD1 on 5 matching bases. Trimming removed 3 bases at V and 2 bases at J, with 19 bases between. The CDR3 contains 18 residues. Germline V lookup: CDR1 ENHRY, CDR2 SYGVKD. The CDR3 loop is CAISDPKKGLGNTGELFF. CDR3 DNA sequence: TGTGCCATCAGTGACCCTAAAAAGGGGTTGGGAAACACCGGGGAGCTGTTTTTT.

This clonotype was seen repeatedly, ten times or more. V gene TRBV6-1 combines with J gene TRBJ2-7; D not resolved. V was shortened by 7 bases and J by 0 bases, with 4 bases between the two germline ends. Looked up from germline, CDR1 is MNHNS and CDR2 is SASEGT. The length of the CDR3 is 11 residues. The CDR3 sequence is CASTRSYEQYF. Written as DNA, the CDR3 is TGTGCCAGCACCCGCTCCTACGAGCAGTACTTC.

The J gene is TRBJ2-7, the V gene TRBV4-1, with 9 positions matching TRBD1. Trimming cost V 4 bases and J 5 bases; bases outside gene matches: 9. Germline CDR1 MGHRA, CDR2 YSYEKL. This CDR3 is 15 amino acids long. The CDR3 reads CASSPRTGAIHEQYF. The CDR3 DNA is TGCGCCAGCAGCCCCAGGACAGGGGCGATCCACGAGCAGTACTTC.

This clonotype was recorded many times. The rearrangement links TRBV9 to TRBJ2-5, with 7 positions matching TRBD2. Germline V gene sequence: CDR1 SGDLS, CDR2 YYNGEE. The J segment lost 5 bases and the V segment lost 5 bases, leaving 6 bases of the junction unmatched. This CDR3 contains 13 residues. The CDR3 DNA follows: TGTGCCAGCAGTCCGGGAGGACGTGAGACCCAGTACTTC. It codes for CASSPGGRETQYF.

This chain links TRBV7-6 with TRBJ2-1; no clear D gene. This CDR3 comprises 13 residues. Per germline, CDR1 SGHVS and CDR2 FNYEAQ. The V end was cut by 5 bases, the J end by 5 bases, with 10 bases between. For the CDR3, the DNA is TGTGCCAGCAGCCTAACGCAGGACAATGAGCAGTTCTTC. It specifies CASSLTQDNEQFF.

V usage is TRBV20-1 and J usage is TRBJ1-1, with 10 bases lining up with TRBD1. Germline CDR1 DFQATT, CDR2 SNEGSKA (reference sequence). V was clipped by 0 bases and J by 6 bases; unmatched bases: 7. CDR3 length: 15 amino acids. As DNA, the CDR3 is TGCAGTGCTAGAGACCTGACAGGGGGCGCTCCTGAAGCTTTCTTT. This codes for CSARDLTGGAPEAFF.

Ten or more counts support this clonotype. V gene TRBV27 combines with J gene TRBJ2-2; 11 nucleotides align to TRBD1. Germline V lookup: CDR1 MNHEY, CDR2 SMNVEV (reference sequence). The CDR3 extends over 14 amino acids. V gave up 6 bases and J gave up 4 bases; unmatched junction bases: 1. In nucleotides, the CDR3 is TGTGCCAGCAGGGGGACAGGGGGCACCGGGGAGCTGTTTTTT. Its translation is CASRGTGGTGELFF.

The J gene is TRBJ2-2, the V gene TRBV21-1. TRBV21-1 is designated a pseudogene. This CDR3 has 14 residues. The CDR3 nucleotides are TGTGCCAGCAGCAAAGTTCATCGGACCGGGGAGCTGTTTTTT. As protein: CASSKVHRTGELFF.

This clonotype was picked up a small number of times. This sequence joins TRBV5-1 and TRBJ1-5; D uncertain. Per germline, CDR1 SGHRS and CDR2 YFSETQ. The V end was cut by 0 bases, the J end by 7 bases, with 8 bases between. The CDR3 runs to 13 residues. The CDR3 protein is CASSLEGSQPQHF. DNA of the CDR3: TGCGCCAGCAGCTTGGAAGGGAGCCAGCCCCAGCATTTT.

The V and J genes are TRBV10-3 and TRBJ2-5; 9 bases agree with TRBD1. The germline CDR1 and CDR2 sequences are ENHRY and SYGVKD. The CDR3 extends over 15 amino acids. Trimming cost V 6 bases and J 5 bases; bases outside gene matches: 10. CDR3 bases: TGTGCCATCAGGGAGGGGGACAGGGACAAGGAGACCCAGTACTTC. It yields the protein CAIREGDRDKETQYF.

This clonotype was found a few times. This sequence joins TRBV27 and TRBJ1-6; 9 positions match TRBD1. The CDR3 has 16 residues. With 6 bases clipped from V and 7 bases from J, the junction kept 10 bases outside the gene matches. The V gene's germline CDR1 is MNHEY and CDR2 SMNVEV (reference sequence). The CDR3 coding sequence is TGTGCCAGCAGCTCCTTGGGGACAGGGCGGAATTCACCCCTCCACTTT. The encoded protein is CASSSLGTGRNSPLHF.

This clonotype was detected many times. V gene TRBV11-2 combines with J gene TRBJ1-2; the match to TRBD1 covers 8 bases. With V trimmed by 5 bases and J by 6 bases, 5 bases remained unmatched. Germline CDR1 and CDR2: SGHAT and FQNNGV. The CDR3 length is 13 residues. CDR3 residues: CASSLGQEHGYTF. The DNA for the CDR3 is TGTGCCAGCAGCCTGGGACAGGAGCATGGCTACACCTTC.

This clonotype has a count of ten or more. The chain has TRBV18 and TRBJ2-2, with TRBD1 identical over 7 bases. The CDR3 runs to 16 residues. Germline CDR1 and CDR2: KGHSH and LQKENI. J gave up 2 bases and V 6 bases, and 9 bases lay outside the gene matches. CDR3 sequence: CASSPMGQSNTGELFF. CDR3 bases: TGTGCCAGCTCGCCTATGGGACAGTCTAACACCGGGGAGCTGTTTTTT.

J is TRBJ1-1 and V is TRBV4-3; weak D call: TRBD1 (5 bases). Germline lookup yields CDR1 LGHNA and CDR2 YSLEER. The CDR3 loop spans 15 amino acids. Trimming cost V 3 bases and J 0 bases, with 11 bases left between them. The CDR3 DNA reads as TGCGCCAGCAGCCATTTCGACAGACTGAACACTGAAGCTTTCTTT. Protein product: CASSHFDRLNTEAFF.

The sample holds a few counts of this clonotype. V is TRBV9 and J is TRBJ2-3, with D perhaps TRBD1 (5 bases). The V end lost 3 bases, the J end lost 6 bases, and 5 bases lay between the germline ends. The CDR3 length is 11 residues. CDR1 SGDLS and CDR2 YYNGEE come from the germline V gene. CDR3 bases: TGTGCCAGCAGCGACAGGGATACGCAGTATTTT. Protein: CASSDRDTQYF. Drawing the rest from reference TRBV9 and TRBJ2-3, the complete variable domain is DSGVTQTPKHLITATGQRVTLRCSPRSGDLSVYWYQQSLDQGLQFLIQYYNGEERAKGNILERFSAQQFPDLHSELNLSSLELGDSALYFCASSDRDTQYFGPGTRLTVL.

This clonotype was observed a few times. The rearrangement uses TRBV3-1 and TRBJ1-5; no reliable D call. V lost 3 bases to trimming and J lost 3 bases, with 12 bases between them. Looked up from germline, CDR1 is LGHDT and CDR2 is YNNKEL (reference sequence). The CDR3 has 15 residues. The CDR3 DNA is TGTGCCAGCAGCCAGGACTCCAGGACCAATCAGCCCCAGCATTTT. Protein: CASSQDSRTNQPQHF.

This clonotype was detected only a few times. The V call is TRBV6-6, the J call TRBJ1-6; TRBD1 aligns across 9 bases. V lost 7 bases and J lost 7; bases outside the gene matches: 11. The CDR3 runs 16 residues. Germline V CDR1 and CDR2: MNHNY, SVGAGI (reference sequence). In DNA, the CDR3 is TGTGCCAGCACCCACTGGGGACAGGGAGGAAATTCACCCCTCCACTTT. It encodes CASTHWGQGGNSPLHF.